Reported below is one TCR beta chain. The sample comes from a study of blood T cell repertoires in COVID-19. Across the study: The samples span acute and convalescent COVID-19 from the United States, Italy and Spain. Sources were T cells, B-cell-depleted T cells, or PBMCs; the material itself was cDNA or gDNA.

CDR1 is SGHRS and CDR2 is YFSETQ in the germline V gene. Trimming stripped 4 bases from V and 5 bases from J, with 10 bases between. The CDR3 is 12 residues long. Authors' data handling: Estimation of nucleated cell counts was performed using reference gene primer amplification. Some clones are missing from TCRdb's copy, which holds only in-frame ones; the method was immunoSEQ multiplex PCR. D and trimming were read from the DNA, whereas the V and J calls and clone size are those reported in that table. The data contain 100,000 or so clones, about 95% of them singletons. Sequenced sample: peripheral blood. The receptor's source is a human donor with active COVID-19. The donor label of this sample is uncertain. J is TRBJ2-7 and V is TRBV5-1, with a tentative D call TRBD1 (6 bases). CDR3 sequence (DNA): TGCGCCAGCAGCCGGGACATCAACGAGCAGTACTTC. It translates to CASSRDINEQYF.